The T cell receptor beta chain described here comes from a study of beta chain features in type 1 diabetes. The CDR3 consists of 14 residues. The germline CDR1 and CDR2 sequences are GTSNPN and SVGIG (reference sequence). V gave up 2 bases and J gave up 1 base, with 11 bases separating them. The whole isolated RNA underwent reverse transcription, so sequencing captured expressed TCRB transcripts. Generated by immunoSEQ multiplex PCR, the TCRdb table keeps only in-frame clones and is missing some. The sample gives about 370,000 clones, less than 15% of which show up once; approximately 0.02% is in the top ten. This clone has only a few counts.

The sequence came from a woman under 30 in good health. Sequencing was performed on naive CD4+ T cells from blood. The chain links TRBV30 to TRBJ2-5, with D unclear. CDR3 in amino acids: CAWSQQTAQETQYF. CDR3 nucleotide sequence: TGTGCCTGGAGTCAACAGACCGCCCAAGAGACCCAGTACTTC.